This is a list of T cell receptor beta chains from one sample in a study of CD8 T cells in ankylosing spondylitis. TCRdb called the 5' RACE reads again in MiXCR, with one record for every CDR3 protein. This table holds 750,000 to 850,000 distinct CDR3 sequences, approximately 10% found once. Sequencing was performed on blood, either unsorted or a sorted T cell fraction (not recorded which). The receptors were sampled from a male donor with ankylosing spondylitis. The CDR3 runs from the conserved cysteine through the conserved F or W.

J | V | CDR3
TRBJ2-3 | TRBV11-1 | CASSFRAGSETDTQYF
TRBJ2-7 | TRBV6-5 | CASSYSGTSDYEQYF
TRBJ2-2 | TRBV9 | CASSVAGFSTGELFF
TRBJ1-2 | TRBV5-5 | CASTPIGADYGYTF
TRBJ2-1 | TRBV30 | CAWAGELGSEQFF
TRBJ1-3 | TRBV12-3/TRBV12-4 | CASSDGYSGNTIYF
TRBJ2-7 | TRBV20-1 | CSALRGTRGEQYF
TRBJ2-7 | TRBV5-1 | CASSYTAGPARLNEQYF
TRBJ1-4 | TRBV10-3 | CAISAETGPQLFF
TRBJ1-3 | TRBV4-3 | CASSEENGNTIYF
TRBJ2-3 | TRBV28 | CASSRDLSTDTQYF
TRBJ2-1 | TRBV20-1 | CSVRRGYYNEQFF
TRBJ2-5 | TRBV5-1 | CASSLGSTEETQYF
TRBJ2-1 | TRBV6-5 | CASSYGKPVYNEQFF
TRBJ2-2 | TRBV6-2/TRBV6-3 | CASNSPGTGGTGELFF
TRBJ1-5 | TRBV7-2 | CASSLRSGWSNQPQHF
TRBJ1-1 | TRBV20-1 | CSARISGMRAFF
TRBJ1-1 | TRBV29-1 | CSVEVRQGNTEAFF
TRBJ2-2 | TRBV20-1 | CSARRRGHNTGELFF
TRBJ2-3 | TRBV4-3 | CASSPGAGVDTQYF
TRBJ1-6 | TRBV5-1 | CASSFTGNSPLHF
TRBJ1-2 | TRBV12-3/TRBV12-4 | CASSSRPNYGYTF
TRBJ2-2 | TRBV6-2/TRBV6-3 | CASSYRGLLRTGELFF
TRBJ2-7 | TRBV20-1 | CSASIGISYEQYF
TRBJ2-4 | TRBV6-1 | CASSEVRIDIQYF
TRBJ2-1 | TRBV6-2/TRBV6-3 | CASSLDWSYNEQFF
TRBJ1-1 | TRBV20-1 | CSASPDRYTEAFF
TRBJ2-3 | TRBV20-1 | CSARDPHTDTQYF
TRBJ1-1 | TRBV29-1 | CSVGQGNTEAFF
TRBJ2-5 | TRBV27 | CASSFLGTGLRETQYF
TRBJ2-2 | TRBV28 | CASSFGPYRGELTGELFF
TRBJ1-1 | TRBV10-3 | CAISPNTGGAGHMNTEAFF
TRBJ2-7 | TRBV10-2 | CASSEGRGGLYEQYF
TRBJ2-6 | TRBV27 | CASSTIAGGPSGANVLTF
TRBJ1-1 | TRBV20-1 | CSARALGEAFF
TRBJ2-5 | TRBV5-1 | CASSLARTSGRETQYF
TRBJ2-7 | TRBV4-1 | CASSPYLRAGYEQYF
TRBJ2-4 | TRBV28 | CASSLGGTVTKNIQYF
TRBJ2-7 | TRBV6-2/TRBV6-3 | CASSQRYEQYF
TRBJ2-7 | TRBV25-1 | CASSDMRSSGTYEQYF
TRBJ2-1 | TRBV28 | CASSLASSGRALGNEQFF
TRBJ2-7 | TRBV18 | CASSQDPGGEQYF